The 15 T cell receptor beta chains reported below all come from one sample, sequenced in a study of T cell responses to AZD1222 COVID-19 vaccine. Sequenced by immunoSEQ multiplex PCR; TCRdb stores in-frame clones only, minus some. Counted here are some 180,000 clones, 85% to 95% occurring once; the ten biggest clones make up 8% to 13%. This specimen was peripheral blood, taken on day 0 of AZD1222 vaccination. The receptors shown here come from an adult in good health.

This rearrangement joins TRBV19 to TRBJ1-5; D is unclear. V lost 3 bases and J lost 0, with 9 bases in between. The CDR3 runs to 15 residues. Per the germline V gene, CDR1 is LNHDA and CDR2 is SQIVND (reference sequence). CDR3 sequence: CASSIFQTSNQPQHF. The CDR3, as DNA: TGTGCCAGTAGTATCTTTCAGACTAGCAATCAGCCCCAGCATTTT.

This chain uses TRBV7-8 with TRBJ2-7, with D perhaps TRBD2 (6 bases). The V end lost 5 bases, the J end lost 5 bases, and 13 bases lay between the germline ends. From germline, CDR1 is SGHVS and CDR2 FQNEAQ. The CDR3 runs 13 residues. The CDR3 sequence: CASSPGGTHEQYF. The DNA for the CDR3 is TGTGCCAGCAGCCCCGGGGGTACCCACGAGCAGTACTTC.

The chain employs TRBV3-1 (or the pseudogene TRBV3-2) and TRBJ2-1; TRBD2 aligns across 9 bases. The V segment lost 1 base and the J segment 10 bases; nucleotides outside the gene matches: 14. The germline V gene encodes CDR1 LGHDT and CDR2 YNNKEL (reference sequence). CDR3 size: 17 residues. The CDR3 loop is CASSQVSSGSWAGEQFF. CDR3 DNA: TGTGCCAGCAGCCAAGTTAGTAGCGGGAGTTGGGCCGGAGAGCAGTTCTTC.

The CDR3 is CASSQDGSGVNSPLHF. The CDR3 DNA follows: TGTGCCAGCAGCCAAGATGGGTCCGGGGTTAATTCACCCCTCCACTTT. The V gene is TRBV4-2, the J gene TRBJ1-6; D ambiguous. The germline V gene has CDR1 LGHNA and CDR2 YNFKEQ. V was clipped by 0 bases and J by 6 bases, with 12 bases between them. This CDR3 has 16 residues.

This clone was picked up one time. The chain couples TRBV7-2 to TRBJ1-1; D call uncertain. Germline lookup yields CDR1 SGHTA and CDR2 FQGNSA. Deletions cut 0 bases from V and 5 bases from J, with 19 bases between. This CDR3 comprises 17 residues. CDR3: CASSLARSWEAGTEAFF. As DNA, the CDR3 is TGTGCCAGCAGCTTAGCGCGATCCTGGGAGGCTGGGACTGAAGCTTTCTTT.

The rearrangement joins TRBV7-3 to TRBJ2-7; the D gene is possibly TRBD1 (6 bases). V was pared by 5 bases and J by 7 bases, with 15 bases between. This CDR3 has 13 residues. Germline assignment: CDR1 SGHTA and CDR2 FQGTGA. Here the CDR3 DNA reads TGTGCCAGCAGCACGACAGGAGTGGGGGAGCAGTACGTC. Protein: CASSTTGVGEQYV.

This chain uses TRBV5-4 with TRBJ2-1; 11 nucleotides line up with TRBD1. This CDR3 has 17 residues. V gave up 0 bases and J gave up 4 bases; unmatched junction bases: 6. Germline CDR1 reads SGHNT; CDR2 reads YYREEE (reference sequence). The CDR3 coding sequence is TGTGCCAGCAGCTTGGGGGTCGGGACAGGGGGTTACAATGAGCAGTTCTTC. This translates into CASSLGVGTGGYNEQFF.

This clone is a singleton in its sample. The sample contains more than one DNA sequence encoding this CDR3. This sequence joins TRBV6-5 and TRBJ1-2; D is perhaps TRBD1 (6 bases). The CDR3 extends over 13 amino acids. Trimming left V 3 bases short and J 8 bases short, with 13 bases between. Per the germline V gene, CDR1 is MNHEY and CDR2 is SVGAGI. In DNA form, the CDR3 reads TGTGCCAGCAGTTATGGACAGTTAGGGGGCTACACCTTC. This gives the protein CASSYGQLGGYTF.

The gene calls are TRBV4-1 and TRBJ1-2, with 8 positions matching TRBD1. CDR1 and CDR2 (germline): MGHRA, YSYEKL. V trimming: 3 bases; J trimming: 2 bases; junction bases outside the gene matches: 2. This CDR3 has 14 residues. The chain's CDR3 is CASSQGTGNYGYTF. In nucleotides, the CDR3 is TGCGCCAGCAGCCAGGGGACAGGAAACTATGGCTACACCTTC.

The rearrangement joins TRBV18 to TRBJ1-2; 7 nucleotides agree with TRBD1. Unmatched junction bases numbered 4, after V lost 3 bases and J lost 6 bases. This CDR3 is built from 13 residues. Per the germline V gene, CDR1 is KGHSH and CDR2 is LQKENI. The CDR3, as DNA: TGTGCCAGCTCACCCGCACAGGGGAATGGCTACACCTTC. Residues: CASSPAQGNGYTF.

The gene calls are TRBV19 and TRBJ1-3; D not resolved. This CDR3 has 14 residues. Germline CDR1 and CDR2: LNHDA and SQIVND (reference sequence). The V gene lost 3 bases and the J gene lost 4 bases, with 10 bases spanning the gap. The CDR3 sequence is CASSIESRGNTIYF. In DNA form, the CDR3 reads TGTGCCAGTAGTATCGAGAGCCGCGGAAACACCATATATTTT.

This chain joins TRBV3-1 (or the pseudogene TRBV3-2) and TRBJ1-1; perhaps TRBD1 as D (6 bases). The CDR3 spans 15 residues. Germline V gene data show CDR1 as LGHDT and CDR2 as YNNKEL (reference sequence). V gave up 3 bases and J gave up 4 bases, with 15 bases separating them. The CDR3 coding sequence is TGTGCCAGCAGCCATTCGTGGACAGAGGGCACTGAAGCTTTCTTT. Translating it yields CASSHSWTEGTEAFF.

The V gene is TRBV19, the J gene TRBJ1-2; D gene unclear. V was clipped by 6 bases and J by 2 bases, with 10 bases between them. The CDR3 consists of 13 residues. Per germline, CDR1 LNHDA and CDR2 SQIVND (reference sequence). The CDR3 is CASSKDGNYGYTF. In nucleotides, the CDR3 is TGTGCCAGTAGCAAGGACGGGAACTATGGCTACACCTTC.

A few counts support this clone. V and J are TRBV5-1 and TRBJ1-1; 9 bases fit TRBD1. Per germline, CDR1 SGHRS and CDR2 YFSETQ. Trimming at V came to 3 bases and at J to 7 bases, leaving 7 bases not matched to a gene. The CDR3 runs to 14 residues. The CDR3 DNA reads TGCGCCAGCAGCTCTGGACAGGGGCACGGTGAAGCTTTCTTT. Translating gives CASSSGQGHGEAFF.

The rearrangement links TRBV5-4 to TRBJ1-4; D is ambiguous. In germline, CDR1 is SGHNT, CDR2 YYREEE (reference sequence). The CDR3 has 13 residues. V shed 0 bases and J shed 8 bases, with 8 bases lying between them. The CDR3 loop is CASSLGGNEKLFF. The DNA for the CDR3 is TGTGCCAGCAGCTTGGGAGGGAACGAAAAACTGTTTTTT.